This T cell receptor (beta chain) emerged from a study of cytomegalovirus exposure and HLA in healthy donors. Notes on the study in general: In an earlier analysis, most TCR beta V segments were productive about 90% or about 30% of the time.

This clone appeared once. Its antigen is undetermined. Vbeta (60) and Jbeta (13) primers were used in the PCR. The repertoire was sequenced with immunoSEQ multiplex PCR; TCRdb's copy has only in-frame clones and lacks some. This sample yields about 120,000 clones, of which about four fifths are seen a single time; over 20% belongs to the top ten. The sequence derives from a man aged 25-40 years in good health and CMV-seropositive. The sequenced material came from PBMCs.

The CDR3 loop reads CASSESRNEQFF. The CDR3 DNA reads as TGTGCCAGCTCCGAAAGTCGGAATGAGCAGTTCTTC. The gene calls are TRBV18 and TRBJ2-1; no reliable D call. CDR1 KGHSH and CDR2 LQKENI come from the germline V gene. The CDR3 loop spans 12 amino acids. Trimming stripped 6 bases from V and 7 bases from J, with 10 bases between. Full variable domain (rest looked up from reference TRBV18 and TRBJ2-1): NAGVMQNPRHLVRRRGQEARLRCSPMKGHSHVYWYRQLPEEGLKFMVYLQKENIIDESGMPKERFSAEFPKEGPSILRIQQVVRGDSAAYFCASSESRNEQFFGPGTRLTVL.